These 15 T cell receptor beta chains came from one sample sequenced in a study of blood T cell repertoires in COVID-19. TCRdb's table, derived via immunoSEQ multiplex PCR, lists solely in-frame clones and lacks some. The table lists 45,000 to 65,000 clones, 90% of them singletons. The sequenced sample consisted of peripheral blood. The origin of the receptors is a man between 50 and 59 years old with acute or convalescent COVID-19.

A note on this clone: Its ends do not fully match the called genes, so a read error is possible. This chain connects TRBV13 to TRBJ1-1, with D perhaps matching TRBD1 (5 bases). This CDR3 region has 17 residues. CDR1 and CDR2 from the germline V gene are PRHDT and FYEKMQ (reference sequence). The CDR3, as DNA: TGTGCCAGCAGCTTTTCCGTCTTGGGCCGGGGGAACGCTGAAGCTTTCTTT. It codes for CASSFSVLGRGNAEAFF.

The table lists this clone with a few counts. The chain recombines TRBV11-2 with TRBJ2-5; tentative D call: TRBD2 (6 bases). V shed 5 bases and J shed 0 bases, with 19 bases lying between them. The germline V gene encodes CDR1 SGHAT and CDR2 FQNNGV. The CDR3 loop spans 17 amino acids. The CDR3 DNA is TGTGCCAGCAGCCCCCGGGAGAGACCCCTGTACCAAGAGACCCAGTACTTC. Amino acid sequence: CASSPRERPLYQETQYF.

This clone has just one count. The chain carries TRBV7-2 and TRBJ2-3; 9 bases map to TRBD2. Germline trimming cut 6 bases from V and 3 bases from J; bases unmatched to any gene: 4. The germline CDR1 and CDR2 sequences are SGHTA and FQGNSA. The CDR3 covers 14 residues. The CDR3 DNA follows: TGTGCCAGCAGACTTGGACTAGCGACAGATACGCAGTATTTT. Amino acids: CASRLGLATDTQYF.

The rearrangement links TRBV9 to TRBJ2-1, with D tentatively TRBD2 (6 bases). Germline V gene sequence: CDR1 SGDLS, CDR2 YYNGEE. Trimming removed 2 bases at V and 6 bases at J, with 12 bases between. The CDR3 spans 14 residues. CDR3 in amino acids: CASSVQAGTNEQFF. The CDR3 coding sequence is TGTGCCAGCAGCGTTCAGGCGGGGACCAATGAGCAGTTCTTC.

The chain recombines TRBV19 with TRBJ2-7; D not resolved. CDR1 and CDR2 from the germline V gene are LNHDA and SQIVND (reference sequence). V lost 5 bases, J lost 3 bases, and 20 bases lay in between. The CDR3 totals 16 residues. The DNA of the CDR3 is TGTGCCAGTAGTTCCGGTACCTATGGAGCTTTCTACGAGCAGTACTTC. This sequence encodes CASSSGTYGAFYEQYF.

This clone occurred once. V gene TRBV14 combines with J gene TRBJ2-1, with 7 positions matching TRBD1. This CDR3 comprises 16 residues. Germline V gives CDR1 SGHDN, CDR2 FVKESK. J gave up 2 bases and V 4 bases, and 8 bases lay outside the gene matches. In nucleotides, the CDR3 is TGTGCCAGCAGCCCCCGAAGGGGGCCAACCTACAATGAGCAGTTCTTC. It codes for CASSPRRGPTYNEQFF.

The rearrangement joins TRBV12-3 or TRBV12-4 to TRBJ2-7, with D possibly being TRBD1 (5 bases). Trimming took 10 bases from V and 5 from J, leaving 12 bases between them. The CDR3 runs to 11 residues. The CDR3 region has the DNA TGTGCCAAATTAGGGGTCAACGAGCAGTACTTC. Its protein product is CAKLGVNEQYF.

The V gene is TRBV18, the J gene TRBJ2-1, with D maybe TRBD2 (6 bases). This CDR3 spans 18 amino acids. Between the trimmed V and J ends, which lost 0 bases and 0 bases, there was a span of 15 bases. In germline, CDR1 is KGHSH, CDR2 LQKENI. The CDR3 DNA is TGTGCCAGCTCACCACCGGGCACTAGCTCCGTCTCCTACAATGAGCAGTTCTTC. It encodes CASSPPGTSSVSYNEQFF.

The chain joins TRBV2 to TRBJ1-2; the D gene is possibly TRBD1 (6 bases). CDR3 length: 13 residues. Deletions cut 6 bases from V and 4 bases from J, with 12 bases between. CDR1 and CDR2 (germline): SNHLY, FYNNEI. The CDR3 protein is CASRTTGSYGYTF. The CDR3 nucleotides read TGTGCCAGCAGAACTACAGGGTCCTATGGCTACACCTTC. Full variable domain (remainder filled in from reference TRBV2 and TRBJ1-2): EPEVTQTPSHQVTQMGQEVILRCVPISNHLYFYWYRQILGQKVEFLVSFYNNEISEKSEIFDDQFSVERPDGSNFTLKIRSTKLEDSAMYFCASRTTGSYGYTFGSGTRLTVV.

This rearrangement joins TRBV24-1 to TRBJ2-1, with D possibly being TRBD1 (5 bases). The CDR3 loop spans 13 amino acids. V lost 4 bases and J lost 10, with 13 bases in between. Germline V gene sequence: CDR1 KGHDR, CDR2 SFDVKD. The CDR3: CATSDLRQREQFF. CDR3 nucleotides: TGTGCCACCAGTGACCTTCGACAGCGCGAGCAGTTCTTC.

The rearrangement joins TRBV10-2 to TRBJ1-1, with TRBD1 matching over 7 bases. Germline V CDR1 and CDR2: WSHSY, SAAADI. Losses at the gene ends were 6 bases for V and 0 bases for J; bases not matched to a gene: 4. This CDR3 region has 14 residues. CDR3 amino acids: CASRNTGVNTEAFF. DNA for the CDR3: TGCGCCAGCAGAAACACAGGGGTGAACACTGAAGCTTTCTTT.

The CDR3 nucleotides read TGTGCCAGCAGTGAAAGGCAGGGGGCCCTGAGGGCCTATTTT. This translates into CASSERQGALRAYF. The gene calls are TRBV6-1 and TRBJ2-3; TRBD1 matches 8 bases. The germline CDR1 and CDR2 sequences are MNHNS and SASEGT. V gave up 2 bases and J gave up 15 bases; unmatched junction bases: 13. The CDR3 runs to 14 residues.

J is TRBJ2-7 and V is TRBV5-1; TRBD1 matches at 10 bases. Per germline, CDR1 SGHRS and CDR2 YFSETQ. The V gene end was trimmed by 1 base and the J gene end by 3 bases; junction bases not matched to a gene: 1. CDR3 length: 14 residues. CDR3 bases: TGCGCCAGCAGCTTGCGGACAGGGGGCTACGAGCAGTACTTC. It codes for CASSLRTGGYEQYF.

This chain's CDR3 is CASSDRPSLYEQYF. In DNA form, the CDR3 reads TGCGCCAGCTCGGACAGGCCGTCCCTCTACGAGCAGTACTTC. This chain links TRBV10-2 with TRBJ2-7, with 7 bases aligning to TRBD1. V gave up 8 bases and J gave up 3 bases; unmatched junction bases: 10. The germline V gene has CDR1 WSHSY and CDR2 SAAADI. The CDR3 spans 14 residues.

Here the CDR3 DNA reads TGTGCCAGCAGTGAATATCGGCCGCTCCCGGGAATCAATCAGCCCCAGCATTTT. Protein product: CASSEYRPLPGINQPQHF. The chain has TRBV6-1 and TRBJ1-5; D gene unclear. V was clipped by 2 bases and J by 3 bases, with 20 bases between them. The CDR3 extends over 18 amino acids. Germline V gene lookup returns CDR1 MNHNS and CDR2 SASEGT.